This T cell receptor beta chain was captured in a study of T-cell memory formation after mild COVID-19. Study findings and constraints: Pre-infection memory carried some responding clones, suggesting that cross-reactive memory joined.

Details on this clonotype: As yet, its antigen is unknown.

cDNA libraries for TCR alpha and TCR beta, carrying sample barcodes and UMIs, came from 5'RACE with constant-segment primers. TCRdb used MiXCR to reprocess the 5' RACE reads, holding one entry per CDR3 protein. The data show just under 350,000 distinct CDR3 sequences, 13% seen once. This receptor was identified in a man aged 18 to 35 who had mild COVID-19 (a few samples of this study predate the infection). Cell type and time point are not known. The specimen was PBMCs or a T cell subset sorted from them (not recorded which).

CDR3 amino acids: CASRRTGVDPEETQYF. The CDR3 DNA reads as TGTGCCAGCAGACGGACAGGGGTTGACCCAGAAGAGACCCAGTACTTC. The chain links TRBV6-5 to TRBJ2-5; 9 nucleotides agree with TRBD1. V was pared by 6 bases and J by 3 bases, with 11 bases of the junction left unmatched. Germline V CDR1 and CDR2: MNHEY, SVGAGI. This CDR3 contains 16 residues.